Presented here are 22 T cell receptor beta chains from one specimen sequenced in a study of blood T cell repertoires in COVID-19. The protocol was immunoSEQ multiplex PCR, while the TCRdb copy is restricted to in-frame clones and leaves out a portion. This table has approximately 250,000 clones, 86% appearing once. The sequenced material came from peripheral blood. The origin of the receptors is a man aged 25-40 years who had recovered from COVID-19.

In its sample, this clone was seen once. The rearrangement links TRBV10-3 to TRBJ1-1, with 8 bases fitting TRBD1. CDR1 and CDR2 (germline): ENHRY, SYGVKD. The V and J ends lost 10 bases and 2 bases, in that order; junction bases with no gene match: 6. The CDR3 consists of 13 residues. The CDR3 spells CATQQGGNTEAFF. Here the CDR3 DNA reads TGTGCCACGCAACAGGGGGGTAACACTGAAGCTTTCTTT.

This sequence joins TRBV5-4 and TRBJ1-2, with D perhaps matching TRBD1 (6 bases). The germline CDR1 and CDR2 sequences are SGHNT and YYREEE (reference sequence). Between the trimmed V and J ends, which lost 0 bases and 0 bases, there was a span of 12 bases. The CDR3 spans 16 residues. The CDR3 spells CASSLGSGGPNYGYTF. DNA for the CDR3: TGTGCCAGCAGCTTGGGGTCTGGGGGCCCTAACTATGGCTACACCTTC.

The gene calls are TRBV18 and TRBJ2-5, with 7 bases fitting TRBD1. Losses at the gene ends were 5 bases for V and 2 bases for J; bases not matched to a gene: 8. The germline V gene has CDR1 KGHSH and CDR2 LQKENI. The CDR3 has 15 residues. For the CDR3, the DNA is TGTGCCAGCTCAACACGACAGGGCACACAAGAGACCCAGTACTTC. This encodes CASSTRQGTQETQYF.

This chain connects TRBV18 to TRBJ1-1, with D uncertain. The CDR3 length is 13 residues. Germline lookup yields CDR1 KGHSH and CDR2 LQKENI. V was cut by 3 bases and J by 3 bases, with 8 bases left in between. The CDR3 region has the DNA TGTGCCAGCTCACCGAGCCCGGACACTGAAGCTTTCTTT. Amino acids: CASSPSPDTEAFF.

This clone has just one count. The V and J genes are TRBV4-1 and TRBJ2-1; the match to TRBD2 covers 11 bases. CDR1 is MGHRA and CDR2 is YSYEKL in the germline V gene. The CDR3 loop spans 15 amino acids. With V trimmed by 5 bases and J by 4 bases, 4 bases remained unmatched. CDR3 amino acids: CASSYTSGGYNEQFF. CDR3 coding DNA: TGCGCCAGCAGCTATACTAGCGGGGGATACAATGAGCAGTTCTTC.

DNA of the CDR3: TGTGCCAGCAGCCTTGGGGACTCCTCTGGCATTCAGTACTTC. Translating it yields CASSLGDSSGIQYF. The genes are TRBV5-4 and TRBJ2-4; D perhaps matches TRBD2 (6 bases). Germline assignment: CDR1 SGHNT and CDR2 YYREEE (reference sequence). The CDR3 runs to 14 residues. V was shortened by 4 bases and J by 9 bases, with 17 bases between the two germline ends.

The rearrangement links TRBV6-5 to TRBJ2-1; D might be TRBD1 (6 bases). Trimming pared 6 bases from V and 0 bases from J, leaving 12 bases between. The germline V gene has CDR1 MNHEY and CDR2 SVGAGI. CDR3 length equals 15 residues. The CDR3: CASRLGQSSYNEQFF. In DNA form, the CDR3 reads TGTGCCAGCAGACTAGGACAGAGCTCCTACAATGAGCAGTTCTTC.

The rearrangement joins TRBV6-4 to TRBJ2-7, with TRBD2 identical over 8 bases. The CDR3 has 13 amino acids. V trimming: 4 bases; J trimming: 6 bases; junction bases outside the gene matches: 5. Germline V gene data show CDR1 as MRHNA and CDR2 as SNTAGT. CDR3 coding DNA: TGTGCCAGCAGTGTCTTAGCGGGGACCGAGCAGTACTTC. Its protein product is CASSVLAGTEQYF.

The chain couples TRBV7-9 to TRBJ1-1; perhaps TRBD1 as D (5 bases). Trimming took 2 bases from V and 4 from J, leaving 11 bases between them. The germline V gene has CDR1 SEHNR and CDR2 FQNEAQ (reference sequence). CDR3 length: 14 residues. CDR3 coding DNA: TGTGCCAGCAGCTTAATGGTGGGGGGCACTGAAGCTTTCTTT. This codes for CASSLMVGGTEAFF.

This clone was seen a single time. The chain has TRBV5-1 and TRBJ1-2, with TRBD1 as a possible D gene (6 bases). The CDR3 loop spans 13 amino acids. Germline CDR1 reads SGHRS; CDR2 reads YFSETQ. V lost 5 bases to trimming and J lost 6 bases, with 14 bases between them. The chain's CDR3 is CASRQGNKDGYTF. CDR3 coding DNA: TGCGCCAGCAGACAGGGTAATAAGGATGGCTACACCTTC.

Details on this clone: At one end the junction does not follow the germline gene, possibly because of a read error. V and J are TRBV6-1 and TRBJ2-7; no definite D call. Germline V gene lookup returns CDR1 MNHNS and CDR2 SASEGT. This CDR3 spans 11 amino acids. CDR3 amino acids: CASSEDGGVHF. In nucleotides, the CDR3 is TGTGCCAGCAGTGAAGACGGCGGAGTCCACTTC.

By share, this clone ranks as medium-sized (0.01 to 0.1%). The CDR3, as DNA: TGTGCCAGCAGTCGGGAGATCAATCAGCCCCAGCATTTT. Translating it yields CASSREINQPQHF. The chain joins TRBV6-4 to TRBJ1-5; no clear D. The CDR3 covers 13 residues. Looked up from germline, CDR1 is MRHNA and CDR2 is SNTAGT. V was pared by 5 bases and J by 3 bases, with 8 bases between.

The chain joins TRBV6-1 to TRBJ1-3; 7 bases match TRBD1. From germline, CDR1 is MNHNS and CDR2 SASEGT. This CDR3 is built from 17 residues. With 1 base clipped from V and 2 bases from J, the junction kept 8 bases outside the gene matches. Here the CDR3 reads CASSEGWGTEAGNTIYF. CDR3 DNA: TGTGCCAGCAGTGAAGGGTGGGGGACAGAAGCTGGAAACACCATATATTTT.

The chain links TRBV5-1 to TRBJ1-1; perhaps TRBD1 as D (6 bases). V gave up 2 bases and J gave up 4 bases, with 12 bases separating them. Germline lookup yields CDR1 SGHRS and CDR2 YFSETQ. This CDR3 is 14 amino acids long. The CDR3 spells CASSFRGAGTEAFF. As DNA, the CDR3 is TGCGCCAGCAGCTTCAGGGGCGCGGGCACTGAAGCTTTCTTT. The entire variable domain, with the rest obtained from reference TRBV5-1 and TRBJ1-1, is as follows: KAGVTQTPRYLIKTRGQQVTLSCSPISGHRSVSWYQQTPGQGLQFLFEYFSETQRNKGNFPGRFSGRQFSNSRSEMNVSTLELGDSALYLCASSFRGAGTEAFFGQGTRLTVV.

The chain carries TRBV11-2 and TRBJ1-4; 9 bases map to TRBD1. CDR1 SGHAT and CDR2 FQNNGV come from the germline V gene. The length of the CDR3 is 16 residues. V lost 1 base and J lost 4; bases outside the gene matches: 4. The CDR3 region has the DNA TGTGCCAGCAGCTTAGCAACGACAGGGGGTAATGAAAAACTGTTTTTT. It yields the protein CASSLATTGGNEKLFF.

CDR3 DNA sequence: TGTGCCAGCAGCTTAGGCTTGGGGGGGGCTCAAGAGACCCAGTACTTC. Its translation is CASSLGLGGAQETQYF. This chain connects TRBV7-7 to TRBJ2-5, with D perhaps matching TRBD2 (7 bases). Per the germline V gene, CDR1 is SSHAT and CDR2 is FNYEAQ (reference sequence). The CDR3 is 16 residues long. Trimming pared 1 base from V and 2 bases from J, leaving 14 bases between.

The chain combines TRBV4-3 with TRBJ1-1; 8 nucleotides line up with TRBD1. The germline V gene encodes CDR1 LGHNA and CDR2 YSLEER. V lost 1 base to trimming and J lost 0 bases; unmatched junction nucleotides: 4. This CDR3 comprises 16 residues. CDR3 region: CASSQGQGWVNTEAFF. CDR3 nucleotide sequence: TGCGCCAGCAGCCAAGGACAGGGGTGGGTGAACACTGAAGCTTTCTTT.

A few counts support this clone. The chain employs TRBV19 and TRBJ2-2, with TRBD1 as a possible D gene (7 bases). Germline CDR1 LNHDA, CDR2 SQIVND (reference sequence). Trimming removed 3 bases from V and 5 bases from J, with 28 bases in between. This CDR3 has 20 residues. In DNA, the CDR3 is TGTGCCAGTAGTATTCTGGCTTTAAGGAGGGGGCGGATCGGGACCGGGGAGCTGTTTTTT. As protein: CASSILALRRGRIGTGELFF.

CDR3 sequence: CSVLAGHSTDTQYF. In DNA form, the CDR3 reads TGCAGCGTTCTAGCGGGGCATAGCACAGATACGCAGTATTTT. J is TRBJ2-3 and V is TRBV29-1, with 9 bases aligning to TRBD2. Per germline, CDR1 SQVTM and CDR2 ANQGSEA. With V trimmed by 5 bases and J by 0 bases, 3 bases remained unmatched. The CDR3 spans 14 residues.

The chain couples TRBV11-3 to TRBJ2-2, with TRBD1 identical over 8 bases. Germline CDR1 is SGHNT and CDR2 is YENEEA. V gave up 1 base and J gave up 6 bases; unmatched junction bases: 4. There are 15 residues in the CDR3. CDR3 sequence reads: CASSLGLGQAGELFF. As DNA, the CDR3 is TGTGCCAGCAGCTTAGGACTGGGACAGGCCGGGGAGCTGTTTTTT.

Written as DNA, the CDR3 is TGCGCCAGCACCATCCTCGGGGAAACGAACACTGAAGCTTTCTTT. Protein sequence: CASTILGETNTEAFF. The chain joins TRBV5-1 to TRBJ1-1; D remains unclear. Trimming stripped 6 bases from V and 1 base from J, with 16 bases between. CDR3 length: 15 amino acids. Germline values: CDR1 SGHRS, CDR2 YFSETQ. Combining the CDR3 with reference TRBV5-1 and TRBJ1-1 gives the whole variable domain KAGVTQTPRYLIKTRGQQVTLSCSPISGHRSVSWYQQTPGQGLQFLFEYFSETQRNKGNFPGRFSGRQFSNSRSEMNVSTLELGDSALYLCASTILGETNTEAFFGQGTRLTVV.

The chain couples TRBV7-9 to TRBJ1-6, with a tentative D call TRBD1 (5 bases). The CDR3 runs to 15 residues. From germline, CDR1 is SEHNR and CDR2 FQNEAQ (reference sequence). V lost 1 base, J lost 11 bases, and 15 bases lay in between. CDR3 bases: TGTGCCAGCAGCTTAGAGGGGCAGGGTTGGGCACCCCTCCACTTT. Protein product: CASSLEGQGWAPLHF.